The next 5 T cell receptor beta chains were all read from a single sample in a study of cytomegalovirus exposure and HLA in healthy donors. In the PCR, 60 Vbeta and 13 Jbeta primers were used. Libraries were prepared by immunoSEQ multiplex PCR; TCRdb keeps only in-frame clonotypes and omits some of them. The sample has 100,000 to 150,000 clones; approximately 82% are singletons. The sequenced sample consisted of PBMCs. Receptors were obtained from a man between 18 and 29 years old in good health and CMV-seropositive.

The CDR3 reads CASSPREGAREQYF. CDR3 DNA: TGCGCCAGCAGCCCACGGGAGGGGGCTAGAGAGCAGTACTTC. The rearrangement joins TRBV4-1 to TRBJ2-7, with a tentative D call TRBD2 (8 bases). Trimming cost V 4 bases and J 7 bases, with 17 bases left between them. Germline CDR1 is MGHRA and CDR2 is YSYEKL. This CDR3 is 14 amino acids long.

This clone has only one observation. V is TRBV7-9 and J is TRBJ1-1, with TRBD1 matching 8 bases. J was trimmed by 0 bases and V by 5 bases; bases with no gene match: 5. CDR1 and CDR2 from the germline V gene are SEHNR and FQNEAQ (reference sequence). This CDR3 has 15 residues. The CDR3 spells CASSAGQGMNTEAFF. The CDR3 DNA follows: TGTGCCAGCAGCGCCGGACAGGGAATGAACACTGAAGCTTTCTTT. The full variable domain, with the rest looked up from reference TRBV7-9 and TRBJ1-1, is DTGVSQNPRHKITKRGQNVTFRCDPISEHNRLYWYRQTLGQGPEFLTYFQNEAQLEKSRLLSDRFSAERPKGSFSTLEIQRTEQGDSAMYLCASSAGQGMNTEAFFGQGTRLTVV.

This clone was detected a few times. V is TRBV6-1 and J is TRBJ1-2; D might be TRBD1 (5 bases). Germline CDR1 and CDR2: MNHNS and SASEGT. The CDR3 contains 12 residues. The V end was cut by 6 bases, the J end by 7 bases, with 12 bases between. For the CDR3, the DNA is TGTGCCAGCAGGACGGACATTCCTGGCTACACCTTC. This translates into CASRTDIPGYTF.

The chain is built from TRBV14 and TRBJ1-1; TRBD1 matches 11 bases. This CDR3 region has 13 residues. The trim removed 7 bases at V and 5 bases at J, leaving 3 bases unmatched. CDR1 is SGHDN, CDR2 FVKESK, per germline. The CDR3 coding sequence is TGTGCCAGCAAGGGGGACAGGGGGACTGAAGCTTTCTTT. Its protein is CASKGDRGTEAFF.

The CDR3: CATMSGFLNTGELFF. In DNA, the CDR3 is TGTGCCACTATGAGCGGATTCTTAAACACCGGGGAGCTGTTTTTT. The chain uses TRBV11-2 and TRBJ2-2, with D perhaps TRBD2 (5 bases). The ends were cut back, 10 bases at V and 2 bases at J, with 17 bases in the middle. There are 15 residues in the CDR3. Germline V gene sequence: CDR1 SGHAT, CDR2 FQNNGV.